What follows is one T cell receptor beta chain and its context. What it binds is not known. Germline V gene data show CDR1 as SGHVS and CDR2 as FQNEAQ. CDR3 length equals 14 residues. V shed 2 bases and J shed 3 bases, with 10 bases lying between them. This entry comes from a study of cytomegalovirus exposure and HLA in healthy donors. Study summary: In terms of ancestry, the Caucasian-associated cluster contained 81% of the roughly 400 genotyped donors. Findings of the study overall: Clonal expansion, a later analysis showed, was greater in HLA-associated TCR beta chains than in equally common others.

Both 60 Vbeta primers and 13 Jbeta primers went into the PCR. The method was immunoSEQ multiplex PCR; TCRdb's version includes in-frame clones alone and lacks a portion of them. The sample holds 150,000 to 200,000 clones; over 70% are singletons and the top ten take roughly 7.4%. The chain employs TRBV7-8 and TRBJ1-1, with D unclear. This sequence originates from a male donor in good health and CMV-seropositive. Specimen: PBMCs. As DNA, the CDR3 is TGTGCCAGCAGCTTAAGCCCGGGAGACACTGAAGCTTTCTTT. Its translation is CASSLSPGDTEAFF.